This TCR beta chain was profiled in a study of CD4 T cells in relation to SARS-CoV-2 and coronaviruses (dated by TCRdb to the early 2020s). As for the study more broadly: In the ViraFEST assay, PBMCs were cultured with antigen for about eleven days, after which TCR beta CDR3s were sequenced to identify clonal expansions specific to the antigen. The study assessed, at the TCR clonotype level, memory CD4+ T cell crossreactivity between SARS-CoV-2 and common cold coronavirus spike proteins. Using patient-derived lymphoblastoid cell lines, the shared crossreactive spike epitopes were mapped to their HLA restriction. Across all 12 patients in the full convalescent cohort, ages ranged from 21 to 72 years, with a median of 38. Among the roughly twelve convalescent patients, 8 males and 4 females were included, and two of the subjects were Hispanic. The Adaptive Biotechnologies TCR-sequencing kit was used to sequence samples from three pre-COVID donors and the naive versus memory experiments, while other data came from Illumina-based sequencing. Expansion assays from other donors in the study were sequenced with a different, Illumina-based TCR-beta assay. General study outcomes and caveats: Sequencing of naive versus memory cells indicated that the assay detects memory recall responses, not primary responses primed during culture. The study was constrained by small numbers of patients and of tested TCRs. No donor contributed both pre-pandemic and post-infection samples, which limited tracing the source of pre-existing responses. Memory CD4+ clonotypes crossrecognizing SARS-CoV-2 and at least one common cold coronavirus spike were found in 55% to 75% of donors. Crossreactive clones showed significantly weaker SARS-CoV-2-driven expansion than monoreactive clones, consistent with antigenic imprinting. Crossreactivity analysis centred on spike protein, so crossreactivity against other viral proteins was not assessed.

This clone occurred once. What this receptor recognizes is not known. At one end, the junction sequence differs from germline, possibly due to a read error. CDR1 is given as SGHTS and CDR2 as YDEGEE, both from the germline V gene. The CDR3 holds 14 amino acids from the cysteine to the phenylalanine. The DNA shown is the 42-base CDR3, in frame from base 1. CEF-cultured naive and memory CD4+ T cell DNA received survey-level immunoSEQ TCR-beta sequencing. As for how the authors treated the data: During preprocessing, nonproductive sequences were removed, along with CDR3s that did not begin with C, did not end with F or W, or were shorter than 7 amino acids. The MANAFEST web app was used to call antigen-specific clonotypes on the basis of expansion compared with the reference and with other culture wells. A clone was considered positive if the clone showed significant expansion compared with the reference culture in 2 of 3 replicate wells at an FDR below 0.05. For a clone to be considered positive, significant expansion relative to all other tandem wells and an odds ratio above 5 were also required. Cultured and uncultured naive and memory CD4+ repertoires were searched for previously identified spike- and CEF-reactive CDR3s. After three terminal residues were trimmed from each end, CDR3 homology was quantified as pairwise Levenshtein distance using the stringdist R package. Not all clones reach the TCRdb copy of this immuneACCESS table, which keeps in-frame sequences only. Checked studies attribute under half of the gap to unresolved V genes and leave the rest unexplained. V and J calls plus clone size are reproduced from that table; the DNA served to infer D and trimming. This sample is represented by fewer than 35,000 clones; under 80% of them were singletons. Of the sample, 3.4% falls within the top ten clones.

Naive and memory CD4+ T cells were separated from cryopreserved PBMCs through CD4 enrichment, which was followed by EasySep naive CD4+ T cell enrichment. Sorted naive or memory CD4+ T cells (around 100,000) were cultured 1:1 with T cell-depleted PBMCs and CEF peptides for around ten days. In general, triplicate replicate wells were used for every peptide culture condition. Ficoll-Paque PLUS gradient centrifugation was used to isolate PBMCs from either whole blood or leukapheresis product. PBMCs were either used fresh in the expansion assay or cryopreserved at -140 degrees C. The QIAamp Micro DNA Kit was used to extract genomic DNA from the CD4+ T cells.

The specimen was memory CD4+ T cells from PBMCs, cultured in vitro. The cell subset or site label corresponds to: memory (non-naive) CD4+ T cells. The TCR comes from an adult with COVID-19. The chain links TRBV5-8 with TRBJ2-4, and the D gene may be TRBD2, 7 bases matching. The nucleotide sequence reads TGTGCCACCAGATCACGGGGGGCCAGAAACATTCAGTACTTC. This codes for CATRSRGARNIQYF.